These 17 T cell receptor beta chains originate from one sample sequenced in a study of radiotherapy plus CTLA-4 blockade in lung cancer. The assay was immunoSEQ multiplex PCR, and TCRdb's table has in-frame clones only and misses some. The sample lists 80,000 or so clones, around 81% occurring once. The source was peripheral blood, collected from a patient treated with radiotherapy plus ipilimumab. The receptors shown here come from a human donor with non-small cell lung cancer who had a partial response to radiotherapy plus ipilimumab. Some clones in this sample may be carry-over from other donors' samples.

CDR3 region: CASSWVSRLPGELFF. CDR3 nucleotides: TGTGCCAGCAGCTGGGTCTCGCGGCTCCCCGGGGAGCTGTTTTTT. The rearrangement joins TRBV9 to TRBJ2-2, with no clear D. The CDR3 runs to 15 residues. V shed 4 bases and J shed 6 bases, with 16 bases lying between them. In germline, CDR1 is SGDLS, CDR2 YYNGEE. The variable domain in full, with the rest retrieved from reference TRBV9 and TRBJ2-2, is DSGVTQTPKHLITATGQRVTLRCSPRSGDLSVYWYQQSLDQGLQFLIQYYNGEERAKGNILERFSAQQFPDLHSELNLSSLELGDSALYFCASSWVSRLPGELFFGEGSRLTVL.

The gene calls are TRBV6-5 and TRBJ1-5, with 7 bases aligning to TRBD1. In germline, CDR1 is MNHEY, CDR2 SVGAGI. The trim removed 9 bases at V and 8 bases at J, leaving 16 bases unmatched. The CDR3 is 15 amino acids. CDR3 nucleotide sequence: TGTGCCAGGGCGCGCTCGAAGACAGGGCGTGAGCCCCAGCATTTT. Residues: CARARSKTGREPQHF.

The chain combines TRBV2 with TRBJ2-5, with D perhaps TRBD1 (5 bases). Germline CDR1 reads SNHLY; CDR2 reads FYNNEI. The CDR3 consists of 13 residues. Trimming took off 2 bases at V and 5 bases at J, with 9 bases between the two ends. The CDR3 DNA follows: TGTGCCAGCAGTGAACCTGGGGCCGAGACCCAGTACTTC. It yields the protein CASSEPGAETQYF. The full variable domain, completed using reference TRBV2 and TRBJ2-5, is EPEVTQTPSHQVTQMGQEVILRCVPISNHLYFYWYRQILGQKVEFLVSFYNNEISEKSEIFDDQFSVERPDGSNFTLKIRSTKLEDSAMYFCASSEPGAETQYFGPGTRLLVL.

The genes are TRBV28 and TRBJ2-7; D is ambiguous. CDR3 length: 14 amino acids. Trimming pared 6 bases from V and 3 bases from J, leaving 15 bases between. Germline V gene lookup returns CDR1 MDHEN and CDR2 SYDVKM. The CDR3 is CASSRRGGGYEQYF. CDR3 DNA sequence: TGTGCCAGCAGCCGCCGCGGTGGTGGCTACGAGCAGTACTTC.

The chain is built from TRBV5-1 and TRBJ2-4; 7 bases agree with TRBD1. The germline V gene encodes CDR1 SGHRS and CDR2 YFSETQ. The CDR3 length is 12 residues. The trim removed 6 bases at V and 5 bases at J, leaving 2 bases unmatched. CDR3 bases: TGCGCCAGCAACGACAGGGAAAACATTCAGTACTTC. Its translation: CASNDRENIQYF.

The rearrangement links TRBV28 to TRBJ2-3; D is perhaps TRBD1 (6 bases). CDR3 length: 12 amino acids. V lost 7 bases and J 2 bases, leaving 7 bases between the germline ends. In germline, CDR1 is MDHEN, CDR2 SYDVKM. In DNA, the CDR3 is TGTGCCAGCACAGGGGTCACAGATACGCAGTATTTT. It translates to CASTGVTDTQYF. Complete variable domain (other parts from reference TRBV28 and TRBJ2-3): DVKVTQSSRYLVKRTGEKVFLECVQDMDHENMFWYRQDPGLGLRLIYFSYDVKMKEKGDIPEGYSVSREKKERFSLILESASTNQTSMYLCASTGVTDTQYFGPGTRLTVL.

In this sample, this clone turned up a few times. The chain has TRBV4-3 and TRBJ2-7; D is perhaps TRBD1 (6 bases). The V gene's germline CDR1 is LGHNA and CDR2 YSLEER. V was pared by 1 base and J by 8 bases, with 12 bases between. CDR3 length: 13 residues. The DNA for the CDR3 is TGCGCCAGCAGCCAAGTGGGGGCTGGCAAGCAGTACTTC. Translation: CASSQVGAGKQYF.

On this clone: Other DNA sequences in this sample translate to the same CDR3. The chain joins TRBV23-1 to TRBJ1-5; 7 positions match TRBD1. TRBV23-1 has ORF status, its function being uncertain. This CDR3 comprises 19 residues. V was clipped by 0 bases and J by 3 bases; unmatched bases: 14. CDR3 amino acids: CASSQSRTGLDKDNQPQHF. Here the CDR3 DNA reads TGCGCCAGCAGTCAATCGAGGACAGGTCTGGATAAAGACAATCAGCCCCAGCATTTT.

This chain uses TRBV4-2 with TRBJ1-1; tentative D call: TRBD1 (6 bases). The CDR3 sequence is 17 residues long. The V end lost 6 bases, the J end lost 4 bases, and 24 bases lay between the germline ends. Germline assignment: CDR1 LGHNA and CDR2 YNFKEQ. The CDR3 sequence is CASSRELYRVGATEAFF. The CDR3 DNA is TGTGCCAGCAGTCGCGAACTATACAGGGTGGGGGCCACTGAAGCTTTCTTT.

CDR3 in amino acids: CSGGEQTGGYGYTF. The CDR3 DNA follows: TGCAGCGGGGGGGAACAGACTGGTGGCTATGGCTACACCTTC. The V call is TRBV29-1, the J call TRBJ1-2, with D possibly being TRBD1 (5 bases). The germline V gene has CDR1 SQVTM and CDR2 ANQGSEA. The V gene lost 7 bases and the J gene lost 4 bases, with 19 bases spanning the gap. The length of the CDR3 is 14 residues. Drawing the rest from reference TRBV29-1 and TRBJ1-2, the complete variable domain is SAVISQKPSRDICQRGTSLTIQCQVDSQVTMMFWYRQQPGQSLTLIATANQGSEATYESGFVIDKFPISRPNLTFSTLTVSNMSPEDSSIYLCSGGEQTGGYGYTFGSGTRLTVV.

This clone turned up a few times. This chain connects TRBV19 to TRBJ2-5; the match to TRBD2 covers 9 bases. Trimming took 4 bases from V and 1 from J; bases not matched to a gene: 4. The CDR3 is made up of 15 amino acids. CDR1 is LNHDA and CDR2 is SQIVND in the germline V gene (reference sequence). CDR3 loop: CASSRRGGPQETQYF. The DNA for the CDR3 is TGTGCCAGTAGTAGGCGGGGGGGACCCCAAGAGACCCAGTACTTC. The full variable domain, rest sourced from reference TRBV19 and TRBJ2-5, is DGGITQSPKYLFRKEGQNVTLSCEQNLNHDAMYWYRQDPGQGLRLIYYSQIVNDFQKGDIAEGYSVSREKKESFPLTVTSAQKNPTAFYLCASSRRGGPQETQYFGPGTRLLVL.

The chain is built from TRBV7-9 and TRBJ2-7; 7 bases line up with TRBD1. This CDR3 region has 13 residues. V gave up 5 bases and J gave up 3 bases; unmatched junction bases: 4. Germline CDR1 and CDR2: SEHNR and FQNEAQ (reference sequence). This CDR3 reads CASSRTGYYEQYF. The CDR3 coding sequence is TGTGCCAGCAGCCGGACAGGTTACTACGAGCAGTACTTC. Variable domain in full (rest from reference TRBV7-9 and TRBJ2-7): DTGVSQNPRHKITKRGQNVTFRCDPISEHNRLYWYRQTLGQGPEFLTYFQNEAQLEKSRLLSDRFSAERPKGSFSTLEIQRTEQGDSAMYLCASSRTGYYEQYFGPGTRLTVT.

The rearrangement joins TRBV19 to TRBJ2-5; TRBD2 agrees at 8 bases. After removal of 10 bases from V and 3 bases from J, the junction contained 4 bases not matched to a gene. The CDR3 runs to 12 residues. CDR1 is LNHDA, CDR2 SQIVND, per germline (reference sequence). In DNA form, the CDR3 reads TGTGCCACCGGACTAGCCGAAGAGACCCAGTACTTC. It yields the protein CATGLAEETQYF.

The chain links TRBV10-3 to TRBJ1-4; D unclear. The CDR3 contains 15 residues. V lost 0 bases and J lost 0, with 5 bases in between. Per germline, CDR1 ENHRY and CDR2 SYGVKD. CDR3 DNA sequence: TGTGCCATCAGTGAGTCGGAGGCAACTAATGAAAAACTGTTTTTT. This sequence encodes CAISESEATNEKLFF.

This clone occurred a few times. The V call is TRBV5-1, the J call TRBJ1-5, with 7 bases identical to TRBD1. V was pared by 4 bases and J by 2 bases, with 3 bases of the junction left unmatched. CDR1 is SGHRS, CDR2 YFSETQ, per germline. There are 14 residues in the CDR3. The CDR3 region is CASSPGQGNQPQHF. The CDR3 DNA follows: TGCGCCAGCAGCCCCGGACAGGGCAATCAGCCCCAGCATTTT.

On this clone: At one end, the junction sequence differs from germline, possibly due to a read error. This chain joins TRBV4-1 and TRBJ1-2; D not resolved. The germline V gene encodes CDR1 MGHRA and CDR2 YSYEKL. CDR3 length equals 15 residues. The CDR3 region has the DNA TGTGCCAGCAATGAGGGTCCGGCGTCTATATATGGCTACACCTTC. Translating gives CASNEGPASIYGYTF.

The CDR3 protein is CASSSAPQRSTDTQYF. In DNA, the CDR3 is TGTGCCAGCAGCTCTGCCCCGCAGCGGAGCACAGATACGCAGTATTTT. The chain links TRBV11-2 to TRBJ2-3; a weak D match, TRBD2 (5 bases). The CDR3 loop spans 16 amino acids. V dropped 4 bases and J dropped 0 bases, with 14 bases sitting between them. Germline V CDR1 and CDR2: SGHAT, FQNNGV.